A single sample gave rise to the 22 T cell receptor beta chains below, sequenced in a study of T cells after yellow fever vaccination. Via MiXCR, TCRdb re-called the 5' RACE reads, giving one row per CDR3 protein. The data contain approximately 260,000 distinct CDR3 sequences, roughly 5% of them singletons. The source material was CD4+ T cells sorted from PBMCs, sampled on the day of the yellow fever booster vaccination. The source of these receptors is a man aged 18 to 30 who received the YFV17D yellow fever vaccine.

The V call is TRBV11-2, the J call TRBJ2-7; D possibly corresponds to TRBD1 (5 bases). The CDR3 contains 15 residues. In germline, CDR1 is SGHAT, CDR2 FQNNGV. Trimming removed 3 bases at V and 2 bases at J, with 14 bases between. DNA for the CDR3: TGTGCCAGCAGCTTTATGTACAGGTCGACCTACGAGCAGTACTTC. Protein product: CASSFMYRSTYEQYF.

This clonotype was found a few times. This chain connects TRBV20-1 to TRBJ2-7; D may be TRBD1 (6 bases). Germline V gene data show CDR1 as DFQATT and CDR2 as SNEGSKA (reference sequence). Between the trimmed V and J ends, which lost 3 bases and 2 bases, there was a span of 14 bases. The CDR3 runs to 14 residues. The CDR3 reads CSARRQGLAYEQYV. In nucleotides, the CDR3 is TGCAGTGCTAGGCGGCAGGGGTTGGCCTACGAGCAGTACGTC.

This clonotype has ten or more counts. The J gene is TRBJ2-1, the V gene TRBV5-1, with TRBD2 matching over 9 bases. Unmatched junction bases numbered 7, after V lost 0 bases and J lost 9 bases. CDR1 and CDR2 from the germline V gene are SGHRS and YFSETQ. This CDR3 region has 15 residues. The CDR3 sequence is CASSLGTSVLPEQFF. CDR3 coding DNA: TGCGCCAGCAGCTTGGGGACTAGCGTGCTCCCTGAGCAGTTCTTC.

This clonotype has a count of ten or more. The chain employs TRBV20-1 and TRBJ2-2; no clear D. Germline-derived CDR1 and CDR2 are DFQATT and SNEGSKA (reference sequence). V lost 0 bases to trimming and J lost 8 bases, with 10 bases between them. The CDR3 is 13 residues long. Here the CDR3 reads CSARDRATGELFF. The DNA of the CDR3 is TGCAGTGCTAGAGATCGGGCCACGGGGGAGCTGTTTTTT.

This clonotype was found many times. The rearrangement links TRBV10-3 to TRBJ1-1; D uncertain. Germline CDR1 and CDR2: ENHRY and SYGVKD. With 2 bases removed from V and 3 bases from J, the gap between germline ends came to 7 bases. There are 13 residues in the CDR3. CDR3 coding DNA: TGTGCCATCAGTGAGAATGACTACACTGAAGCTTTCTTT. This encodes CAISENDYTEAFF.

This sequence joins TRBV6-1 and TRBJ1-2; 8 bases are shared with TRBD1. Germline CDR1 MNHNS, CDR2 SASEGT. The CDR3 sequence is 13 residues long. The V segment lost 4 bases and the J segment 7 bases; nucleotides outside the gene matches: 5. CDR3 bases: TGTGCCAGCAGTGCGGACAGGGAGTCTGGCTACACCTTC. This encodes CASSADRESGYTF.

This clonotype was recorded at least ten times. The gene calls are TRBV6-5 and TRBJ1-3; unclear D gene. The germline CDR1 and CDR2 sequences are MNHEY and SVGAGI. V was shortened by 0 bases and J by 0 bases, with 9 bases between the two germline ends. The CDR3 has 16 residues. CDR3 sequence reads: CASSYSAGISGNTIYF. For the CDR3, the DNA is TGTGCCAGCAGTTACTCGGCGGGGATCTCTGGAAACACCATATATTTT.

This clonotype was detected only a few times. This rearrangement joins TRBV7-6 to TRBJ2-2; D may be TRBD1 (5 bases). Germline values: CDR1 SGHVS, CDR2 FNYEAQ. V was shortened by 3 bases and J by 2 bases, with 13 bases between the two germline ends. CDR3 length: 16 amino acids. The CDR3 protein is CASSFLGAQNTGELFF. The CDR3 nucleotides read TGTGCCAGCAGCTTTCTAGGGGCGCAAAACACCGGGGAGCTGTTTTTT. The full variable domain, in which reference TRBV7-6 and TRBJ2-2 provide the parts outside the CDR3, is GAGVSQSPRYKVTKRGQDVALRCDPISGHVSLYWYRQALGQGPEFLTYFNYEAQQDKSGLPNDRFSAERPEGSISTLTIQRTEQRDSAMYRCASSFLGAQNTGELFFGEGSRLTVL.

This clonotype showed up many times. The chain links TRBV4-3 to TRBJ1-4; TRBD1 aligns across 7 bases. CDR3 length: 14 amino acids. Per germline, CDR1 LGHNA and CDR2 YSLEER. Trimming cost V 1 base and J 12 bases; bases outside gene matches: 8. CDR3 loop: CASSQGQDREELFF. CDR3 nucleotides: TGCGCCAGCAGCCAAGGCCAAGACAGGGAAGAACTGTTTTTT.

The sample holds many counts of this clonotype. CDR3 sequence (DNA): TGCAGCGCCAAAAGGCAAGAGACCCAGTACTTC. Translating it yields CSAKRQETQYF. This sequence joins TRBV29-1 and TRBJ2-5; D unresolved. The CDR3 is made up of 11 amino acids. With 7 bases removed from V and 2 bases from J, the gap between germline ends came to 8 bases. The germline CDR1 and CDR2 sequences are SQVTM and ANQGSEA.

This clonotype was counted ten times or more. The chain carries TRBV7-3 and TRBJ1-1; no clear D gene. V lost 6 bases to trimming and J lost 5 bases, with 13 bases between them. Germline CDR1 reads SGHTA; CDR2 reads FQGTGA. This CDR3 is built from 13 residues. Here the CDR3 reads CASSSGGLTEAFF. CDR3 sequence (DNA): TGTGCCAGCAGTTCCGGTGGGTTGACTGAAGCTTTCTTT.

The V call is TRBV5-1, the J call TRBJ1-1, with D perhaps TRBD1 (5 bases). The CDR3 extends over 15 amino acids. Germline values: CDR1 SGHRS, CDR2 YFSETQ. Trimming took off 0 bases at V and 0 bases at J, with 9 bases between the two ends. CDR3 amino acids: CASSLAETVNTEAFF. CDR3 DNA sequence: TGCGCCAGCAGCTTGGCTGAGACAGTGAACACTGAAGCTTTCTTT.

This clonotype appeared many times. The CDR3 nucleotides read TGTGCCAGCAGCCAAGAAGGGATAGCGGGGGTAGACGAGCAGTACTTC. It codes for CASSQEGIAGVDEQYF. The chain uses TRBV4-2 and TRBJ2-7, with 9 bases that match TRBD2. The trim removed 0 bases at V and 5 bases at J, leaving 8 bases unmatched. Germline loops: CDR1 LGHNA, CDR2 YNFKEQ. The CDR3 sequence is 16 residues long.

This clonotype has only a few counts. CDR3 protein: CASSRTALLLNYGYTF. CDR3 DNA sequence: TGTGCCAGCAGTCGAACAGCGTTACTGCTTAACTATGGCTACACCTTC. The V gene is TRBV7-2, the J gene TRBJ1-2; the D is unclear. The germline CDR1 and CDR2 sequences are SGHTA and FQGNSA. CDR3 length: 16 amino acids. Trimming removed 6 bases at V and 1 base at J, with 18 bases between.

This clonotype came up a few times. The V gene is TRBV20-1, the J gene TRBJ1-1; D not resolved. Germline assignment: CDR1 DFQATT and CDR2 SNEGSKA (reference sequence). V shed 0 bases and J shed 10 bases, with 21 bases lying between them. The CDR3 is made up of 15 amino acids. The CDR3 is CSAREPRAAWSGAFF. The DNA of the CDR3 is TGCAGTGCTAGAGAGCCCCGGGCAGCCTGGTCCGGAGCTTTCTTT.

The chain carries TRBV6-1 and TRBJ1-5; D is uncertain. The V end was cut by 3 bases, the J end by 6 bases, with 6 bases between. Germline CDR1 MNHNS, CDR2 SASEGT. The CDR3 is 12 residues long. CDR3 protein: CASSDLTQPQHF. The DNA for the CDR3 is TGTGCCAGCAGTGACCTCACTCAGCCCCAGCATTTT.

The chain employs TRBV12-3 or TRBV12-4 and TRBJ2-5; 8 bases align to TRBD1. The trim removed 6 bases at V and 4 bases at J, leaving 7 bases unmatched. There are 14 residues in the CDR3. DNA of the CDR3: TGTGCCAGCAGCCTCGGACAGGGCCTAGAGACCCAGTACTTC. It encodes CASSLGQGLETQYF.

Only a few counts were recorded for this clonotype. The V call is TRBV6-4, the J call TRBJ2-1, with 10 positions matching TRBD2. The germline V gene encodes CDR1 MRHNA and CDR2 SNTAGT. V was clipped by 0 bases and J by 5 bases; unmatched bases: 4. This CDR3 has 16 amino acids. In DNA, the CDR3 is TGTGCCAGCAGTGACTCGTCTAGCGGGGGAAACAATGAGCAGTTCTTC. Translated, it gives CASSDSSSGGNNEQFF.

This clonotype was recorded a few times. The rearrangement links TRBV7-3 to TRBJ1-5; weak D call: TRBD1 (5 bases). Germline CDR1 and CDR2: SGHTA and FQGTGA. V lost 2 bases and J 6 bases, leaving 14 bases between the germline ends. There are 15 residues in the CDR3. Here the CDR3 DNA reads TGTGCCAGCAGCTTATCCGGAGGGGAAGGTCAGCCCCAGCATTTT. Translation: CASSLSGGEGQPQHF.

This sequence joins TRBV20-1 and TRBJ2-1, with D hard to call. The CDR3 loop spans 17 amino acids. Germline-derived CDR1 and CDR2 are DFQATT and SNEGSKA (reference sequence). V lost 3 bases to trimming and J lost 4 bases, with 22 bases between them. The CDR3 sequence is CSASPGPKLGSYNEQFF. In nucleotides, the CDR3 is TGCAGTGCTAGTCCCGGACCCAAGTTAGGTTCGTACAATGAGCAGTTCTTC.

This clonotype appeared many times. This sequence joins TRBV7-2 and TRBJ2-3; the D gene could be TRBD1 or TRBD2 (6 bases each). The V and J ends lost 2 bases and 2 bases respectively, with 14 bases between them. CDR1 SGHTA and CDR2 FQGNSA come from the germline V gene. The CDR3 loop spans 16 amino acids. This chain's CDR3 is CASSLMGAGHTDTQYF. The CDR3 DNA reads as TGTGCCAGCAGCTTAATGGGGGCGGGACACACAGATACGCAGTATTTT.

This clonotype was seen many times. This chain joins TRBV11-2 and TRBJ1-1, with D perhaps matching TRBD1 (5 bases). CDR3 length: 18 amino acids. Germline V gene data show CDR1 as SGHAT and CDR2 as FQNNGV. V lost 1 base, J lost 4 bases, and 22 bases lay in between. The CDR3 loop reads CASSLVLGFGGLGTEAFF. The DNA of the CDR3 is TGTGCCAGCAGCTTAGTATTGGGCTTCGGGGGTTTGGGCACTGAAGCTTTCTTT.